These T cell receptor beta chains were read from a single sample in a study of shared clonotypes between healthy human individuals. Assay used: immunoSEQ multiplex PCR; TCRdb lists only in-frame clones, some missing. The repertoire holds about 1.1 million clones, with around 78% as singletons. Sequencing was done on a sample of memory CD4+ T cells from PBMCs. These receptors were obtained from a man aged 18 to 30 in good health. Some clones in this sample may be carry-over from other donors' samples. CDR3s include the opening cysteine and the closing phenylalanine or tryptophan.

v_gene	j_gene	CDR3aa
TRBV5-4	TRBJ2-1	CASSLDGSDYNEQFF
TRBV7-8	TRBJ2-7	CASSPRSRTYEQYF
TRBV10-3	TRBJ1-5	CAISEGLDSNQPQHF
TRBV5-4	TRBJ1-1	CASSQDERGTEAFF
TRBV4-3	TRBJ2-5	CASSQEAGTGGETQYF
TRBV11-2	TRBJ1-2	CASSSPGQGLYGYTF
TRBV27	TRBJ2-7	CASSPRTGGYEQYF
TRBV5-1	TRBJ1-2	CASSLEWGGYTF
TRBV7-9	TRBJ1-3	CASSLGYSGNTIYF
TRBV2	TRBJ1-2	CASRDREKNYGYTF
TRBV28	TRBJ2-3	CASSPPSTDTQYF
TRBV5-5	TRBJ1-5	CASSLGSYSNQPQHF
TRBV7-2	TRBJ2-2	CASSSRVAGEGIGELFF
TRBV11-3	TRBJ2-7	CASSQIEGGEQYF
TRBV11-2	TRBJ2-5	CASSLVGGQGRETQYF
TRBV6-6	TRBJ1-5	CASRRGGSNQPQHF
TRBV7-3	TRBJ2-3	CASSFLGHSFADTQYF
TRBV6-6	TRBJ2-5	CASSYGTGAKAQYF
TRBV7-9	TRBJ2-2	CASSYGVRTGELFF
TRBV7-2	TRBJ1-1	CASSAYNTEAFF
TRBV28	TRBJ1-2	CASTSAGTDYGYTF
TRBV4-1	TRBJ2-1	CASSQTIRGGRAYEQFF
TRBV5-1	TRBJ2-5	CASSIFGGLETQYF
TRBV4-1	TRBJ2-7	CASSQVPGPRGAGAYEQYF
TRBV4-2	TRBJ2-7	CASSQVGQGYEQYF
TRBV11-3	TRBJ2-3	CASSQTESTDTQYF
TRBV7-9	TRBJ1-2	CASSLHDRGNYGYTF
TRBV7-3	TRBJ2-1	CASSLSSGRVEQFF
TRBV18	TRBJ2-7	CASSSLTGGGYEQYF
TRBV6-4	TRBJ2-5	CASSPGEESTQYF